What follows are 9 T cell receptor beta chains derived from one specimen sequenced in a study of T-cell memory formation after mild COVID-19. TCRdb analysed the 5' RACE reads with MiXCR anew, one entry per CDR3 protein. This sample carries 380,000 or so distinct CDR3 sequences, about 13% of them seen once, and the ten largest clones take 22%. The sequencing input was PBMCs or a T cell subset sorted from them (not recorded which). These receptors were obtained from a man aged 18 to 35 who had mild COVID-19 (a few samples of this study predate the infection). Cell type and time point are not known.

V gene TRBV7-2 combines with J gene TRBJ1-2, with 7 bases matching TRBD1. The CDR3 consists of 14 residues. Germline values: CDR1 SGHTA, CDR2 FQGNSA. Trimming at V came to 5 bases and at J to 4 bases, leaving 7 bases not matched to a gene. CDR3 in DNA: TGTGCCAGCAGCCAAGGGGGCAGTTTCTATGGCTACACCTTC. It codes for CASSQGGSFYGYTF.

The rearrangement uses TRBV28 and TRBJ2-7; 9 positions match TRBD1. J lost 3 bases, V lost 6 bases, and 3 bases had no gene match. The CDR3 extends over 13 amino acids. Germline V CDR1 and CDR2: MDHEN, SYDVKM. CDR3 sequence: CASRGQGIYEQYV. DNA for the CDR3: TGTGCCAGCAGGGGACAGGGTATCTACGAGCAGTACGTC.

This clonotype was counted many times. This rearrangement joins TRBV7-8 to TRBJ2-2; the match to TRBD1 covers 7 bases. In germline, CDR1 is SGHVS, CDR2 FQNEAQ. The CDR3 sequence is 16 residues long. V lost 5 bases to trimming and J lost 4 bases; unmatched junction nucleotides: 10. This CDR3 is CASSPRQGFVTGELFF. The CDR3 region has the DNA TGTGCCAGCAGCCCCCGACAGGGTTTCGTCACCGGGGAGCTGTTTTTT.

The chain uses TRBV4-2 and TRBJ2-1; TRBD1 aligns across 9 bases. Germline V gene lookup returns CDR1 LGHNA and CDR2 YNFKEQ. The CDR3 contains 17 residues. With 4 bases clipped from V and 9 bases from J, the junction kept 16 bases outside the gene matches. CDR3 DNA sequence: TGTGCCAGCAGCCCGAGCCCGACCGGGACAGGGAGGTCTGAGCAGTTCTTC. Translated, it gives CASSPSPTGTGRSEQFF.

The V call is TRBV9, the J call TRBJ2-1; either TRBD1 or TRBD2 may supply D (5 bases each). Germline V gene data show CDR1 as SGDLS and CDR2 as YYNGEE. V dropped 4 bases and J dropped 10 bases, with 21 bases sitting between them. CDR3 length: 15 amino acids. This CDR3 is CASSRTGTPWGEQFF. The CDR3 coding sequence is TGTGCCAGCAGCCGAACCGGGACCCCTTGGGGGGAGCAGTTCTTC.

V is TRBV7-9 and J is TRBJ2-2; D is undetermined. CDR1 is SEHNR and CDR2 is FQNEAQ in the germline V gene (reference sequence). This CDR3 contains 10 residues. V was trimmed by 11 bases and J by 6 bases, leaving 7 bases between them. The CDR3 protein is CAGLSGELFF. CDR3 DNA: TGTGCCGGTCTTTCCGGGGAGCTGTTTTTT.

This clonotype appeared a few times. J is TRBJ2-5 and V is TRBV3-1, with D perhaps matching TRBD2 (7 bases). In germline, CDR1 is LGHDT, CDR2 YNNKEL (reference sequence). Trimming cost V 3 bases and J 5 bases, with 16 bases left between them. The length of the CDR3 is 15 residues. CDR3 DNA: TGTGCCAGCAGCCACTACGGGGGGCCGAGGGAGACCCAGTACTTC. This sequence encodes CASSHYGGPRETQYF.

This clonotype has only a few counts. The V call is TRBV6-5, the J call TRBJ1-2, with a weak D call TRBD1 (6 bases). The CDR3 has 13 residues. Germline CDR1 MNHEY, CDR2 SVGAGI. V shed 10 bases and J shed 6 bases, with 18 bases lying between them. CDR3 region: CATRNRVLDGYTF. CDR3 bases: TGTGCCACTCGGAACAGGGTATTAGATGGCTACACCTTC.

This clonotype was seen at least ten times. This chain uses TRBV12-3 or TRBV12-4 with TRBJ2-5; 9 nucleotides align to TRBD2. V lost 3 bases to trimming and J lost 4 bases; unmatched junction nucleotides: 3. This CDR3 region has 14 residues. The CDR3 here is CASSLGLAAETQYF. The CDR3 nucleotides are TGTGCCAGCAGTTTGGGACTAGCAGCAGAGACCCAGTACTTC.